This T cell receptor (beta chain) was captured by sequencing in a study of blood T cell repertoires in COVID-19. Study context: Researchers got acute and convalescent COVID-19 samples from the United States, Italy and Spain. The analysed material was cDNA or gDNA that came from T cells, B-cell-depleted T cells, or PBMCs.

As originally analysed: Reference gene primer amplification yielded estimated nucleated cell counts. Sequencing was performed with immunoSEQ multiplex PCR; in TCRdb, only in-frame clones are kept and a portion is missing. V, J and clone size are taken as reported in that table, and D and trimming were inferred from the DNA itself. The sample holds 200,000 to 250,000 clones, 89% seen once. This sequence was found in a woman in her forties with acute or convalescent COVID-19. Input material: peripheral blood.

The CDR3 sequence is CAVRGTYNSPLHF. The CDR3, as DNA: TGTGCCGTCAGGGGGACCTATAATTCACCCCTCCACTTT. The genes are TRBV6-5 and TRBJ1-6; 7 bases are a match to TRBD1. CDR1 is MNHEY and CDR2 is SVGAGI in the germline V gene. The CDR3 is 13 amino acids. V lost 11 bases, J lost 2 bases, and 3 bases stayed unmatched.